This T cell receptor beta chain was recovered during a study of blood T cell repertoires in COVID-19. About the research overall: Samples representing acute and convalescent COVID-19 were sourced from the United States, Italy and Spain.

Only in-frame clones appear in the TCRdb table, and some are missing; sequencing was by immunoSEQ multiplex PCR. Here the sample spans around 400,000 clones, less than 90% being singletons. The age range of participants was 18 to 89 years, with residence in about two dozen US areas. Cohort 3 recovered donors had two negative PCRs, clearance, or symptom resolution. The germline V gene has CDR1 MGHRA and CDR2 YSYEKL. The CDR3 is 14 amino acids. The V end lost 2 bases, the J end lost 4 bases, and 11 bases lay between the germline ends. The sequencing input was PBMCs or T cells enriched from blood (not recorded which). This chain uses TRBV4-1 with TRBJ1-1; D is possibly TRBD1 (5 bases). The receptor comes from a woman aged 50 to 60 who had recovered from COVID-19. In DNA form, the CDR3 reads TGCGCCAGCAGCCAAATAGCGGGGGGCACTGAAGCTTTCTTT. Encoded protein: CASSQIAGGTEAFF.